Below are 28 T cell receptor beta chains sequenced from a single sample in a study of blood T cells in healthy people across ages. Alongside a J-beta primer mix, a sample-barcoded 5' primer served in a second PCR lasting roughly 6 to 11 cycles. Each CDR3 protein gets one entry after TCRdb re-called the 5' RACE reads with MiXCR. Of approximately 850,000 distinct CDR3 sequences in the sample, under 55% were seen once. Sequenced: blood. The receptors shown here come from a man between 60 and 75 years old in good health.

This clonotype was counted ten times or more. For the CDR3, the DNA is TGTGCCAGCAGTTACGCCGGGAAGGATACTGAAGCTTTCTTT. Amino acids: CASSYAGKDTEAFF. The J gene is TRBJ1-1, the V gene TRBV6-2 or TRBV6-3; D is undetermined. The CDR3 is 14 residues long. Germline V lookup: CDR1 MNHEY, CDR2 SVGEGT. The V and J ends lost 2 bases and 5 bases respectively, with 12 bases between them.

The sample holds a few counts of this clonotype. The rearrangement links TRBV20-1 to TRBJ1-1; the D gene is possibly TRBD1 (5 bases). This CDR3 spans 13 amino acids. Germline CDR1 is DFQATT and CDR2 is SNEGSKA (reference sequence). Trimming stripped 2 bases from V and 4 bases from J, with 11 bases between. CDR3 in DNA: TGCAGTGCTAGAATTCGGGGCTTCACTGAAGCTTTCTTT. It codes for CSARIRGFTEAFF.

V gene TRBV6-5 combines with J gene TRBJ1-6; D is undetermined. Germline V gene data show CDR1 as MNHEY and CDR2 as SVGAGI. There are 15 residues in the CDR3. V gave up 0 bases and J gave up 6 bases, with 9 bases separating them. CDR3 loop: CASSYSREANSPLHF. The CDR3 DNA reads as TGTGCCAGCAGTTACTCGAGGGAGGCTAATTCACCCCTCCACTTT.

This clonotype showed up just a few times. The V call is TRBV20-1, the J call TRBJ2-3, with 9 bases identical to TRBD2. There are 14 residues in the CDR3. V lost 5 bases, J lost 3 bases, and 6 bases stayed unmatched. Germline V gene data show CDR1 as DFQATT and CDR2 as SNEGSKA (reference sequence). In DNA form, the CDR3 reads TGCAGTGCTCAGGGACTAGCACTAACAGATACGCAGTATTTT. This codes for CSAQGLALTDTQYF.

The CDR3 DNA reads as TGTGCCAGCAGTGAGAGGTGGGGGGAGCAGTTCTTC. Translated: CASSERWGEQFF. The V call is TRBV7-9, the J call TRBJ2-1; the D gene could be TRBD1 or TRBD2 (5 bases each). In germline, CDR1 is SEHNR, CDR2 FQNEAQ (reference sequence). The CDR3 length is 12 residues. The germline V and J ends were trimmed by 6 bases and 10 bases, with 13 bases remaining between them.

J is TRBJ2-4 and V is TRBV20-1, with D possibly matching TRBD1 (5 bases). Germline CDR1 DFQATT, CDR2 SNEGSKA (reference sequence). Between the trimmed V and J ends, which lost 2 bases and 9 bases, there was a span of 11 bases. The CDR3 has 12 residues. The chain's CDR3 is CSARQGRGIQYF. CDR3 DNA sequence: TGCAGTGCTAGACAGGGAAGGGGCATTCAGTACTTC.

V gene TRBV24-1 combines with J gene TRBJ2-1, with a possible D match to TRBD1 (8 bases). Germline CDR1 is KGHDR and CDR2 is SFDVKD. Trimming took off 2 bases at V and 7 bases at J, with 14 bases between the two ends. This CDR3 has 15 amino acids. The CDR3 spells CATSDSVQGGNEQFF. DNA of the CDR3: TGTGCCACCAGTGATTCTGTACAGGGGGGGAATGAGCAGTTCTTC.

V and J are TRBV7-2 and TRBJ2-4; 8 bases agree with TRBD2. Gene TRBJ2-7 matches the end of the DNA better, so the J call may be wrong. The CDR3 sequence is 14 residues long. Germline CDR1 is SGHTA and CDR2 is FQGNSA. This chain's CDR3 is CASSPGGGPSEQYF. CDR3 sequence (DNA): TGTGCCAGCAGCCCGGGAGGGGGTCCCAGCGAGCAGTACTTC.

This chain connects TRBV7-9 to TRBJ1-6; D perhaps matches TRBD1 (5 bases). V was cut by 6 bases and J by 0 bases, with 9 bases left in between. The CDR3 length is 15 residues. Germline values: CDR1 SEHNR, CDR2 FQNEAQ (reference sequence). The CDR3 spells CASRDKSSYNSPLHF. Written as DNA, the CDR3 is TGTGCCAGCAGGGACAAGAGCTCCTATAATTCACCCCTCCACTTT.

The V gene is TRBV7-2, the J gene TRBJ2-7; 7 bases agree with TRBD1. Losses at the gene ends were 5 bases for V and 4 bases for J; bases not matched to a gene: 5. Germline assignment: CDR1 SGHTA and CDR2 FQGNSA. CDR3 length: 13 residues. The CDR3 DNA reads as TGTGCCAGCAGCGTGAAGGGGGCGTACGAGCAGTACTTC. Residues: CASSVKGAYEQYF.

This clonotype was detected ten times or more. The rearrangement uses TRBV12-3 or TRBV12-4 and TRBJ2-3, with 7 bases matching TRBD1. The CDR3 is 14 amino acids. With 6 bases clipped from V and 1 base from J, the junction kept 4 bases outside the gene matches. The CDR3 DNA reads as TGTGCCAGCAGGCCAGGGGGAGGCACAGATACGCAGTATTTT. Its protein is CASRPGGGTDTQYF.

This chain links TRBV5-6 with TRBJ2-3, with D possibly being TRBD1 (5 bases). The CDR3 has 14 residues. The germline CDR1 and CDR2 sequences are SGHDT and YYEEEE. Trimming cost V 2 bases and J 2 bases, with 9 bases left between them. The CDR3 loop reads CASSLDSFTDTQYF. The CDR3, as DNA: TGTGCCAGCAGCTTAGACAGCTTCACAGATACGCAGTATTTT.

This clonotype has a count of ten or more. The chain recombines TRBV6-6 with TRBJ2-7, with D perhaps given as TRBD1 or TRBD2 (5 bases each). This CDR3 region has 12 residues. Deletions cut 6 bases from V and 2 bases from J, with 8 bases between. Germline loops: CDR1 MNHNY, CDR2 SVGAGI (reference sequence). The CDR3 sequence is CASREGTYEQYF. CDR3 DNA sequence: TGTGCCAGCAGAGAGGGGACCTACGAGCAGTACTTC.

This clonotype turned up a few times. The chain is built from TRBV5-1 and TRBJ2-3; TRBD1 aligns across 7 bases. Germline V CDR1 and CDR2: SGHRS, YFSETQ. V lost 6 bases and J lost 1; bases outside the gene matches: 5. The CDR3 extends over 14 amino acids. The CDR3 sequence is CASNQGQGTDTQYF. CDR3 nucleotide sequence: TGCGCCAGCAACCAAGGACAGGGCACAGATACGCAGTATTTT.

CDR3 DNA: TGTGCCAGCAGCTCCGCCTTGACAACCGGGGAGCTGTTTTTT. Amino acids: CASSSALTTGELFF. The chain recombines TRBV7-9 with TRBJ2-2, with D uncertain. Germline CDR1 and CDR2: SEHNR and FQNEAQ (reference sequence). Trimming left V 4 bases short and J 5 bases short, with 11 bases between. There are 14 residues in the CDR3.

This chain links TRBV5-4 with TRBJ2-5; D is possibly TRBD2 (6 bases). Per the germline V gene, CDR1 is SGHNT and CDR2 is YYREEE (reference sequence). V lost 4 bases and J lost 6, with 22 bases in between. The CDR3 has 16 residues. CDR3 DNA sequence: TGTGCCAGCAGCCCCACCCCACTAGCCGTGGCGCAGACCCAGTACTTC. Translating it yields CASSPTPLAVAQTQYF.

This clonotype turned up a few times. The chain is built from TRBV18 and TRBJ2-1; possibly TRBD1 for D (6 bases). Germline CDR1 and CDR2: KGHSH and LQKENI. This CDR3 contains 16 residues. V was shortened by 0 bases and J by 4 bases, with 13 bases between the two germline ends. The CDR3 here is CASSPPGAEHYNEQFF. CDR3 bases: TGTGCCAGCTCACCACCGGGGGCCGAACATTACAATGAGCAGTTCTTC.

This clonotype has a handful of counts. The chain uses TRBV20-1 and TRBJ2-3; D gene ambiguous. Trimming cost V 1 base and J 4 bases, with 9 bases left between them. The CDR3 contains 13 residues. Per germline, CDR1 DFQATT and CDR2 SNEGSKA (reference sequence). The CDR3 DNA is TGCAGTGCTAGAGCCCCTATGGCAGATACGCAGTATTTT. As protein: CSARAPMADTQYF.

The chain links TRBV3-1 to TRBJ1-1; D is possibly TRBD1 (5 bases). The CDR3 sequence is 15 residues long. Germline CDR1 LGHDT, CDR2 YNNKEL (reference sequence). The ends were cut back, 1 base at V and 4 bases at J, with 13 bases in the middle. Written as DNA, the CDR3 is TGTGCCAGCAGCCAAGGAATGGGGGGAGGCACTGAAGCTTTCTTT. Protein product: CASSQGMGGGTEAFF.

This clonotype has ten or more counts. CDR3 sequence reads: CSASFGGLTYNEQFF. As DNA, the CDR3 is TGCAGTGCTAGCTTCGGGGGACTAACCTACAATGAGCAGTTCTTC. The chain recombines TRBV20-1 with TRBJ2-1; 7 bases fit TRBD2. The CDR3 runs 15 residues. Losses at the gene ends were 3 bases for V and 2 bases for J; bases not matched to a gene: 7. CDR1 is DFQATT and CDR2 is SNEGSKA in the germline V gene (reference sequence).

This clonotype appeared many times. The CDR3: CASSSTSNNEQFF. The CDR3 nucleotides are TGTGCCAGCAGCAGCACTAGCAACAATGAGCAGTTCTTC. The chain links TRBV7-2 to TRBJ2-1, with TRBD2 as a possible D gene (6 bases). Germline assignment: CDR1 SGHTA and CDR2 FQGNSA. The CDR3 contains 13 residues. Trimming pared 5 bases from V and 5 bases from J, leaving 10 bases between.

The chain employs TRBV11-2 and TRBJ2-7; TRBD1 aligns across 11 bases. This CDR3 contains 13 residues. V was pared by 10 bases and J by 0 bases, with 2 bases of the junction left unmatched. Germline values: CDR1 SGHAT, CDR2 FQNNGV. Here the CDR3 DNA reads TGTGCCACTGGACAGGGGGCCTCCTACGAGCAGTACTTC. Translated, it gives CATGQGASYEQYF.

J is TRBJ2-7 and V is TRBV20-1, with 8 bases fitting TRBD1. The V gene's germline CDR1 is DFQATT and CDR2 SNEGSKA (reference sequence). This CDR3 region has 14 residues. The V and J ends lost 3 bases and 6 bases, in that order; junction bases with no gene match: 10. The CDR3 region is CSASSRGRAAEQYF. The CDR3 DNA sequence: TGCAGTGCTAGTTCCAGGGGGCGAGCTGCCGAGCAGTACTTC.

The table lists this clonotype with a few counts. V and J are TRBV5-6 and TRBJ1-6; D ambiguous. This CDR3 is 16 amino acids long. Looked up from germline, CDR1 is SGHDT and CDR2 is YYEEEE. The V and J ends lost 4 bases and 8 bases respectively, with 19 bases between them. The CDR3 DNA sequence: TGTGCCAGCAGCCCCCGATCGCGCCGATTTGATTCACCCCTCCACTTT. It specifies CASSPRSRRFDSPLHF.

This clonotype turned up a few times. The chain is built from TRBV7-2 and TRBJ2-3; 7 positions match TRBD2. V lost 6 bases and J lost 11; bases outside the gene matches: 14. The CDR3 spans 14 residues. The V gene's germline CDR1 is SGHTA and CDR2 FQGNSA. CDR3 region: CASRESGDSRGQYF. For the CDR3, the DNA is TGTGCCAGCAGAGAGAGCGGGGACTCGAGGGGGCAGTATTTT.

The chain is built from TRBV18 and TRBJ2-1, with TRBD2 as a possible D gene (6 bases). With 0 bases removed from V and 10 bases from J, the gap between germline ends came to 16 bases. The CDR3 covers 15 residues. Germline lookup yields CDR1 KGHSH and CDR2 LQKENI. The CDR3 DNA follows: TGTGCCAGCTCACCACCAGAAAAGGGGAGGACAGAGCAGTTCTTC. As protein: CASSPPEKGRTEQFF. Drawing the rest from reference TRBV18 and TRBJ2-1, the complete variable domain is NAGVMQNPRHLVRRRGQEARLRCSPMKGHSHVYWYRQLPEEGLKFMVYLQKENIIDESGMPKERFSAEFPKEGPSILRIQQVVRGDSAAYFCASSPPEKGRTEQFFGPGTRLTVL.

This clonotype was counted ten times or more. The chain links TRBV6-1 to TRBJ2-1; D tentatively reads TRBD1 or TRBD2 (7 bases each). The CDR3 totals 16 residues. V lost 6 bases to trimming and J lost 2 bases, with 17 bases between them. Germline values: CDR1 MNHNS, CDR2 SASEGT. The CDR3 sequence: CASRGGGGLTYNEQFF. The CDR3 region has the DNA TGTGCCAGCAGGGGAGGGGGCGGGCTTACCTACAATGAGCAGTTCTTC.

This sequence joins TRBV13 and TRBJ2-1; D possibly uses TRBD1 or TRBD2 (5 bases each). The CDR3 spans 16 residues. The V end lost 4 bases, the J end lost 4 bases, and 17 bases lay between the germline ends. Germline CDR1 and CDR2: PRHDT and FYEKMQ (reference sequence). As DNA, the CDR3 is TGTGCCAGCAGCTACCGACAGACTACAAATTACAATGAGCAGTTCTTC. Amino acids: CASSYRQTTNYNEQFF.